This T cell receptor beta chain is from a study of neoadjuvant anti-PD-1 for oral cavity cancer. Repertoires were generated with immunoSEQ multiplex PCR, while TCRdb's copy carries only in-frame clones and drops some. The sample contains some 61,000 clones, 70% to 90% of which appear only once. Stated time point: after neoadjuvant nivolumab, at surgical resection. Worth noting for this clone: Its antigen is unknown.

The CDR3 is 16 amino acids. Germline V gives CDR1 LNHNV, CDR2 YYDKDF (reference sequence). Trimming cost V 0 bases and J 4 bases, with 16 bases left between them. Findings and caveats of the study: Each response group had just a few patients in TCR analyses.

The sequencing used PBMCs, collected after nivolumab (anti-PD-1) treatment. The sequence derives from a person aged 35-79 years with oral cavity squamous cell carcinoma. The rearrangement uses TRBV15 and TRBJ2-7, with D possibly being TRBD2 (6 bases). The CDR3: CATSREYTSLTYEQYF. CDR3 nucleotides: TGTGCCACCAGCAGAGAGTATACTAGCCTTACTTACGAGCAGTACTTC.